This passage covers 9 T cell receptor beta chains from one sample sequenced in a study of cytomegalovirus exposure and HLA in healthy donors. PCR involved 60 Vbeta and 13 Jbeta primers. Clones were sequenced by immunoSEQ multiplex PCR, and TCRdb holds only the in-frame ones, with some missing. The data show 130,000 to 150,000 clones, with around 86% seen just once and approximately 2.9% held by the top ten. Input material: PBMCs. The receptors stem from a woman younger than 45 in good health and CMV-seronegative.

The chain joins TRBV6-4 to TRBJ2-1; a weak D match, TRBD2 (5 bases). The CDR3 runs 11 residues. The V gene's germline CDR1 is MRHNA and CDR2 SNTAGT. The ends were cut back, 6 bases at V and 7 bases at J, with 7 bases in the middle. The CDR3 reads CASSSGNEQFF. The CDR3 nucleotides read TGTGCCAGCAGCTCGGGGAATGAGCAGTTCTTC.

The chain is built from TRBV5-4 and TRBJ2-5; either TRBD1 or TRBD2 may supply D (5 bases each). The DNA end favors TRBJ2-7, so the J call may be wrong. CDR3 length: 14 residues. Germline V lookup: CDR1 SGHNT, CDR2 YYREEE (reference sequence). For the CDR3, the DNA is TGTGCCAGCAGCTGGGAAATGGGGGCCTACGAGCAGTACTTC. This sequence encodes CASSWEMGAYEQYF.

The J gene is TRBJ2-3, the V gene TRBV6-4, with a possible D match to TRBD1 (5 bases). V was pared by 3 bases and J by 2 bases, with 12 bases between. This CDR3 comprises 15 residues. CDR1 MRHNA and CDR2 SNTAGT come from the germline V gene. This chain's CDR3 is CASSDLGLVTDTQYF. The DNA of the CDR3 is TGTGCCAGCAGTGATTTGGGGCTCGTCACAGATACGCAGTATTTT.

The chain recombines TRBV7-3 with TRBJ1-1; D gene uncertain. CDR3 length equals 13 residues. CDR1 and CDR2 (germline): SGHTA, FQGTGA. V was clipped by 4 bases and J by 3 bases, with 9 bases between them. DNA for the CDR3: TGTGCCAGCAGCTCAGAATCGTACACTGAAGCTTTCTTT. Translating gives CASSSESYTEAFF.

The chain carries TRBV4-3 and TRBJ2-2, with a weak D call TRBD2 (5 bases). This CDR3 contains 16 residues. CDR1 LGHNA and CDR2 YSLEER come from the germline V gene. V lost 4 bases, J lost 3 bases, and 15 bases lay in between. The CDR3 is CASSRGEGLDTGELFF. DNA of the CDR3: TGCGCCAGCAGCCGGGGAGAGGGTTTGGACACCGGGGAGCTGTTTTTT.

The chain has TRBV18 and TRBJ1-5; D is possibly TRBD1 (5 bases). Germline CDR1 is KGHSH and CDR2 is LQKENI. The CDR3 has 15 amino acids. With 1 base removed from V and 6 bases from J, the gap between germline ends came to 13 bases. The CDR3 spells CASSPLEPGIQPQHF. In nucleotides, the CDR3 is TGTGCCAGCTCACCACTTGAGCCAGGGATTCAGCCCCAGCATTTT. Full variable domain (remainder filled in from reference TRBV18 and TRBJ1-5): NAGVMQNPRHLVRRRGQEARLRCSPMKGHSHVYWYRQLPEEGLKFMVYLQKENIIDESGMPKERFSAEFPKEGPSILRIQQVVRGDSAAYFCASSPLEPGIQPQHFGDGTRLSIL.

The CDR3 here is CASSLDVFRGYEQYF. For the CDR3, the DNA is TGTGCCAGCAGCTTGGATGTTTTTCGCGGCTACGAGCAGTACTTC. The chain has TRBV5-4 and TRBJ2-7; the D is unclear. Trimming took 0 bases from V and 3 from J, leaving 13 bases between them. This CDR3 has 15 amino acids. Germline loops: CDR1 SGHNT, CDR2 YYREEE (reference sequence).

In this sample, this clone turned up a few times. The gene calls are TRBV5-4 and TRBJ1-2, with a possible D match to TRBD1 (6 bases). Germline CDR1 SGHNT, CDR2 YYREEE (reference sequence). The CDR3 consists of 14 residues. Trimming took off 4 bases at V and 7 bases at J, with 17 bases between the two ends. Written as DNA, the CDR3 is TGTGCCAGCAGCCCCTCGGGGGGCACGGGTGGCTACACCTTC. Translating gives CASSPSGGTGGYTF.

This chain links TRBV28 with TRBJ1-2; a weak D match, TRBD1 (6 bases). The V end lost 5 bases, the J end lost 5 bases, and 15 bases lay between the germline ends. Germline CDR1 reads MDHEN; CDR2 reads SYDVKM. The CDR3 length is 14 residues. CDR3 protein: CASSTSGTLYGYTF. The CDR3 coding sequence is TGTGCCAGCAGTACGTCAGGGACATTATATGGCTACACCTTC.